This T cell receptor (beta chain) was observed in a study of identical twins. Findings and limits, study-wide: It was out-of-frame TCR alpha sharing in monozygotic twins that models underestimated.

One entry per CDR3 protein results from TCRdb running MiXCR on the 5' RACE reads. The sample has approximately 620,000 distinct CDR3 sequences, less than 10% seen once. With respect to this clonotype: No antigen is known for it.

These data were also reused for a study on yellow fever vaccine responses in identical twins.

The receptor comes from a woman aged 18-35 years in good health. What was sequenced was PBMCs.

CDR3 amino acids: CASSLSGTVKGYTF. CDR3 sequence (DNA): TGTGCCAGCAGTTTAAGTGGGACAGTAAAAGGCTACACCTTC. This chain links TRBV28 with TRBJ1-2; 7 nucleotides align to TRBD1. Germline V gives CDR1 MDHEN, CDR2 SYDVKM. V was pared by 2 bases and J by 8 bases, with 8 bases of the junction left unmatched. CDR3 length: 14 amino acids.